This T cell receptor beta chain appears in the sequencing data of a study of blood T cell repertoires in COVID-19. The wider study: The United States, Italy and Spain provided the acute and convalescent COVID-19 samples. PBMCs, B-cell-depleted T cells, or T cells provided the cDNA or gDNA that made up the material.

In the original workflow: Scientists estimated how many nucleated cells there were by amplifying reference gene primers. Clones were sequenced by immunoSEQ multiplex PCR, and TCRdb holds only the in-frame ones, with some missing. V and J calls plus clone size are reproduced from that table; the DNA served to infer D and trimming. Of tens of thousands of clones in the sample, about 87% are singletons; the top ten hold roughly 6.8%. The clonotype originates from a human donor with acute or convalescent COVID-19. The donor label of this sample is uncertain. Sequencing input: peripheral blood.

CDR3 loop: CASSPSTDSYEQYF. The CDR3 coding sequence is TGTGCCAGTAGTCCGTCGACAGACTCCTACGAGCAGTACTTC. The V and J genes are TRBV19 and TRBJ2-7, with D perhaps TRBD1 (5 bases). V was pared by 5 bases and J by 0 bases, with 11 bases between. Germline V CDR1 and CDR2: LNHDA, SQIVND (reference sequence). This CDR3 spans 14 amino acids.